This T cell receptor (beta chain) is drawn from a study of response to subunit inactivated influenza vaccine. TCRdb analysed the RT-PCR reads with MiXCR anew, one entry per CDR3 protein. The table has roughly 630,000 distinct CDR3 sequences, 14% seen once. General observations from the study: Researchers suggested that each seasonal influenza vaccination recruits few new T cells.

This clonotype was found a few times. The antigen remains unidentified. This CDR3 spans 19 amino acids. V shed 7 bases and J 1 base; nucleotides not matched to a gene: 9. Germline V CDR1 and CDR2: MNHEY, SVGEGT. The chain employs TRBV6-2 or TRBV6-3 and TRBJ2-6; 14 bases agree with TRBD2. The receptor comes from a man between 45 and 60 years old who received an inactivated influenza vaccine. Sequencing used PBMCs from blood, obtained less than 15 days before vaccination. The CDR3 spells CASIPKGLAGGSGANVLTF. The DNA for the CDR3 is TGTGCCAGCATTCCAAAAGGACTAGCGGGAGGTTCTGGGGCCAACGTCCTGACTTTC.